This is a list of T cell receptor beta chains from one sample in a study of technical replicates of blood from a handful of donors. Assay: immunoSEQ multiplex PCR; the TCRdb copy retains only in-frame clones and omits some. The repertoire holds about 73,000 clones, with roughly 90% as singletons. The sequenced material came from PBMCs. The receptors shown here come from a human donor in good health. Some clones in this sample may be carry-over from other donors' samples. Each CDR3 is given with its conserved first and last residue. The order of the fields is J gene, V gene, CDR3 protein.

>TRBJ2-5|TRBV7-2
CASSSTSKDQETQYF
>TRBJ2-7|TRBV30
CAWRLAGGYENYEQYF
>TRBJ1-1|TRBV11-1
CASSLSGGGTEAFF
>TRBJ2-2|TRBV7-8
CASSFGQMGTGELFF
>TRBJ1-2|TRBV5-1
CASSLLTGRDGYTF
>TRBJ2-7|TRBV7-6
CASSLGVGAYEQYF
>TRBJ2-1|TRBV4-2
CASSQVGGPGNEQFF
>TRBJ1-3|TRBV7-2
CASSILGGGNTIYF
>TRBJ2-3|TRBV19
CASKLLAGTDTQYF
>TRBJ2-7|TRBV5-1
CASNSQGARNEQYF
>TRBJ2-7|TRBV15
CATSRPGGSEQYF
>TRBJ2-3|TRBV7-2
CASSRPGGRGYADTQYF
>TRBJ2-7|TRBV7-9
CASSLAGTGGYEQYF
>TRBJ2-7|TRBV7-7
CASSLALLNEQYF
>TRBJ2-3|TRBV19
CASSTKPPRLVGADTQYF
>TRBJ2-5|TRBV7-2
CASSSPVVGAILEETQYF
>TRBJ2-5|TRBV5-1
CASSFNQVGGGGETQYF
>TRBJ2-7|TRBV7-9
CASRGAGAPEQYF
>TRBJ2-3|TRBV5-4
CASSPRPDRISTDTQYF
>TRBJ2-1|TRBV30
CAWSAGGVGEQFF
>TRBJ2-5|TRBV5-1
CASSRTGQGETQYF
>TRBJ2-7|TRBV4-3
CASSQDRESYEQYF
>TRBJ2-3|TRBV2
CASRSSSTRDTQYF
>TRBJ1-2|TRBV27
CASSSGGYRGYTF
>TRBJ1-1|TRBV25-1
CASSAETGVLGTEAFF
>TRBJ1-2|TRBV6-1
CASSEAGTGNGYTF
>TRBJ2-7|TRBV7-9
CASSSWAGTSYEQYF
>TRBJ2-3|TRBV19
CASSITGFTDTQYF
>TRBJ2-7|TRBV9
CASSVGPPYEQYF
>TRBJ2-1|TRBV7-9
CASSLTGDNEQFF
>TRBJ2-1|TRBV5-6
CASSPQDRSYNEQFF
>TRBJ2-3|TRBV6-1
CASSLGGDTQYF
>TRBJ2-2|TRBV6-5
CASTWTGGTGELFF
>TRBJ1-2|TRBV9
CASSFTGNYGYTF
>TRBJ1-1|TRBV18
CASSPRGENTEAFF
>TRBJ2-1|TRBV5-1
CASALIAGGSPWLGYNEQFF
>TRBJ2-7|TRBV6-5
CASSYSMAVSSYEQYF
>TRBJ2-7|TRBV10-2
CASSDAGTGAYEQYF
>TRBJ1-3|TRBV11-2
CASSSGWGSGNTIYF
>TRBJ1-5|TRBV19
CASNPTGVFGNQPQHF
>TRBJ2-6|TRBV13
CASRQSGRRSSGANVLTF
>TRBJ2-7|TRBV7-9
CASSQRDRAYEQYF
>TRBJ2-5|TRBV5-1
CASSLGLPFGTQYF
>TRBJ2-7|TRBV19
CASSITGSYEQYF
>TRBJ1-6|TRBV4-3
CASSQDRELGSPLHF
>TRBJ2-7|TRBV27
CASRETGQIYEQYF
>TRBJ2-5|TRBV7-2
CASSLPGGKTQYF
>TRBJ1-1|TRBV7-2
CASSVEVGFTEAFF
>TRBJ1-6|TRBV5-8
CASSLNPPGSPLHF